This T cell receptor (beta chain) was found in a study of T cells in Graves' hyperthyroidism and ophthalmopathy (dated by TCRdb to the late 2010s). Background for the entire study: Peripheral blood was sampled at the time of initial diagnosis, prior to any treatment. To identify distinguishing TCR V-J signatures, a discovery cohort of about 95 patients was used, comprising some 45 with Graves' ophthalmopathy and approximately 58 with stable Graves' hyperthyroidism. Prospective prediction of ophthalmopathy was tested in an independent validation cohort consisting of some 20 hyperthyroidism patients and over 15 patients who later progressed to ophthalmopathy. The approximately 90 discovery patients were divided at random into training and test sets in a 7:3 ratio. In addition, the study compared T-cell repertoires in thyroid tissue and in blood from roughly six Graves' hyperthyroidism patients. Once sampling was done, hyperthyroidism patients were given methimazole at a starting dose of 30 mg daily, whereas ophthalmopathy patients were given high-dose intravenous methylprednisolone. TCR Vbeta CDR3 sequencing of roughly 140 peripheral blood samples (about 45 ophthalmopathy, about 75 hyperthyroidism and some 17 progressor patients) is reported in the paper.

What the study reported, not specific to this receptor: During validation, the model predicted progression to ophthalmopathy a median of approximately 7 months ahead of onset, with more than 60% sensitivity and about 75% specificity. Ophthalmopathy was separated from stable hyperthyroidism by a 13 V-J signature model, with over 85% sensitivity and approximately 84% specificity obtained in cross-validation and 80%/75% obtained in testing. Sample size was not statistically predetermined, and investigators were not blinded to group allocation. Most expanded thyroid clonotypes (frequency above 0.001) were also detected in blood, suggesting blood repertoires may reflect thyroid immune responses.

TCR beta CDR3 regions were amplified from RNA transcripts. A first-round RT-PCR of the TCR CDR3 used the HTBI primer set with the Qiagen OneStep RT-PCR kit. Libraries were constructed in a second round of multiplex PCR, after which size selection and purification were carried out. Libraries were sequenced paired-end with 100 bp reads on an Illumina HiSeq2000. Under the source paper's analysis protocol: SOAPnuke was used to process the raw data, removing reads that contained adapters or uncalled bases, had a mean Phred below 15, or lacked an exact match to the constant primer or identifier. COPE v1.2.5 was used to merge the high-quality paired reads, and each unique nucleotide sequence was defined as a clonotype. MiTCR v1.1 was used to align clonotypes to the IMGT TRBV, TRBD and TRBJ reference segments. Analysis was restricted to V-J combinations with a frequency above 0.0001, which covered about 99% of repertoires. The TCS score was defined as the ratio of F50 (clonal expansion) to E x V (chaos), calculated using BLOSUM62-based TCRdist between CDR3 peptides within each V-J. Welch's t-statistics and random forest reduced around 520 V-J features to about 13, which were used in a naive Bayes classifier (R e1071). Using fastp at Q25 and MiXCR, TCRdb reprocessed the public reads and kept productive beta chains. Rows are combined by CDR3 protein, so each entry shows the most common genes and DNA. These V and J calls rely on TCRdb rather than the paper's analysis. Within this sample are about 690,000 distinct CDR3 sequences, with around 16% of them counted one time only. The ten largest clones capture about a sixth of the sample.

Stable Graves' hyperthyroidism was defined as no progression to ophthalmopathy during 18 months of follow-up. The hyperthyroidism patients were between 18 and 65 years old and newly diagnosed, with a disease duration of less than 2 months. Any patient with an uncontrolled infection, another autoimmune disease, pregnancy or lactation was excluded. Diagnoses were established on the basis of clinical symptoms, serum thyroxine and TRAb, thyroid ultrasound, and orbital computed tomography. PBMCs were separated from roughly 10 ml of fresh peripheral blood using Ficoll-Paque density gradient centrifugation. Trizol reagent was used to extract total RNA, and RNA quality was then checked on an Agilent 2100 Bioanalyzer. As regards this clonotype: Its antigen has not been determined. Per-base qualities were not stored, and no clone one base away is much larger.

Via the germline V gene, CDR1 is KGHSH and CDR2 LQKENI. The CDR3 runs 16 amino acids, cysteine and phenylalanine included. The CDR3 DNA has 48 bases and is translated from base 1. V is clipped by 0 bases and J by 0 bases, and the sequence between their germline boundaries is 11 bases long. This clonotype was sampled from a man in his fifties with Graves' hyperthyroidism. Material for sequencing was blood. The rearranged chain carries TRBV18 and TRBJ1-1; a tentative D call is TRBD1 (5 bases match). This receptor has the CDR3 CASSPPNRGLNTEAFF. The sequenced DNA: TGTGCCAGCTCACCACCGAACCGGGGCCTGAACACTGAAGCTTTCTTT.